These 23 T cell receptor beta chains came from one sample sequenced in a study of control samples from healthy donors and cancer patients. The repertoire was sequenced with immunoSEQ multiplex PCR; TCRdb's copy has only in-frame clones and lacks some. The sample holds some 67,000 clones, roughly 86% seen once. The sample was PBMCs. The receptors originated from a man aged 60-69 years with lung cancer.

The chain carries TRBV24-1 and TRBJ2-1; 10 nucleotides line up with TRBD1. Germline assignment: CDR1 KGHDR and CDR2 SFDVKD. With 4 bases clipped from V and 16 bases from J, the junction kept 6 bases outside the gene matches. CDR3 length equals 12 residues. CDR3: CATSDSDRGLFF. CDR3 nucleotide sequence: TGTGCCACCAGTGACTCTGACAGGGGGCTTTTCTTC.

The V call is TRBV6-5, the J call TRBJ2-1; no clear D gene. The CDR3 has 11 amino acids. V was shortened by 6 bases and J by 7 bases, with 7 bases between the two germline ends. Germline V gene sequence: CDR1 MNHEY, CDR2 SVGAGI. In nucleotides, the CDR3 is TGTGCCAGCAGATCGGGTAATGAGCAGTTCTTC. This translates into CASRSGNEQFF.

This clone appeared a single time. This chain joins TRBV29-1 and TRBJ2-5; TRBD2 might be the D (6 bases). The V gene's germline CDR1 is SQVTM and CDR2 ANQGSEA. The CDR3 extends over 12 amino acids. V was pared by 3 bases and J by 2 bases, with 7 bases between. The CDR3 DNA follows: TGCAGCGTTGAGGACTATCAAGAGACCCAGTACTTC. Residues: CSVEDYQETQYF.

V and J are TRBV29-1 and TRBJ2-3, with D possibly being TRBD1 or TRBD2 (5 bases each). The CDR3 loop spans 16 amino acids. The germline V and J ends were trimmed by 7 bases and 1 base, with 21 bases remaining between them. CDR1 SQVTM and CDR2 ANQGSEA come from the germline V gene. CDR3 in amino acids: CSATGTQGLGTDTQYF. The CDR3 nucleotides are TGCAGCGCCACCGGGACGCAGGGTCTCGGCACAGATACGCAGTATTTT.

V gene TRBV5-6 combines with J gene TRBJ2-7; possibly TRBD2 for D (5 bases). The germline CDR1 and CDR2 sequences are SGHDT and YYEEEE. The CDR3 has 15 amino acids. Trimming removed 0 bases at V and 1 base at J, with 11 bases between. In nucleotides, the CDR3 is TGTGCCAGCAGCTTGGCCATGGCGGGTTCCTACGAGCAGTACTTC. This sequence encodes CASSLAMAGSYEQYF.

The chain links TRBV5-1 to TRBJ2-2; D could derive from TRBD1 or TRBD2 (6 bases each). CDR1 and CDR2 (germline): SGHRS, YFSETQ. This CDR3 is 15 amino acids long. Trimming took 0 bases from V and 7 from J, leaving 13 bases between them. The CDR3 region has the DNA TGCGCCAGCAGCTTGGCGGGGGCTTACGACGGGGAGCTGTTTTTT. Protein product: CASSLAGAYDGELFF.

This chain links TRBV6-5 with TRBJ2-7, with a possible D match to TRBD1 (5 bases). Trimming cost V 7 bases and J 0 bases, with 16 bases left between them. The CDR3 runs 15 residues. Germline V gene data show CDR1 as MNHEY and CDR2 as SVGAGI. CDR3 sequence reads: CASISTALPSYEQYV. As DNA, the CDR3 is TGTGCCAGCATCTCGACAGCGCTGCCCTCCTACGAGCAGTACGTC.

The rearrangement joins TRBV30 to TRBJ1-3; possible D gene TRBD1, 5 bases. The CDR3 consists of 16 residues. CDR1 and CDR2 from the germline V gene are GTSNPN and SVGIG (reference sequence). Trimming shortened V by 0 bases and J by 3 bases, and 15 bases separated the two germline ends. The CDR3 DNA follows: TGTGCCTGGAGTGTACAAGCAGGGAGAGTTGGAAACACCATATATTTT. This encodes CAWSVQAGRVGNTIYF.

The V call is TRBV7-2, the J call TRBJ2-7; D possibly corresponds to TRBD2 (7 bases). The CDR3 spans 15 residues. The germline V and J ends were trimmed by 4 bases and 0 bases, with 13 bases remaining between them. CDR1 SGHTA and CDR2 FQGNSA come from the germline V gene. The CDR3 coding sequence is TGTGCCAGCAGCTCCTCGGGGGGCGACTCCTACGAGCAGTACTTC. It codes for CASSSSGGDSYEQYF.

This clone has just one count. The gene calls are TRBV6-5 and TRBJ1-1; a weak D match, TRBD1 (6 bases). CDR3 size: 13 residues. Germline CDR1 reads MNHEY; CDR2 reads SVGAGI. The germline V and J ends were trimmed by 7 bases and 1 base, with 10 bases remaining between them. The CDR3 here is CASILGGNTEAFF. CDR3 DNA sequence: TGTGCCAGCATTTTAGGGGGGAACACTGAAGCTTTCTTT.

This clone showed up just once. The chain carries TRBV4-1 and TRBJ1-4; no firm D call. The germline gives CDR1 MGHRA, CDR2 YSYEKL. The germline V and J ends were trimmed by 1 base and 0 bases, with 6 bases remaining between them. CDR3 length: 15 residues. The CDR3 DNA sequence: TGCGCCAGCAGCCAAGTCGCAGCAACTAATGAAAAACTGTTTTTT. Translated, it gives CASSQVAATNEKLFF.

This rearrangement joins TRBV6-5 to TRBJ2-2; D uncertain. V was clipped by 6 bases and J by 6 bases, with 8 bases between them. The germline CDR1 and CDR2 sequences are MNHEY and SVGAGI. This CDR3 has 12 amino acids. The CDR3 nucleotides read TGTGCCAGCAGCAAAATCCCCGGGGAGCTGTTTTTT. Residues: CASSKIPGELFF.

The chain carries TRBV6-5 and TRBJ2-7, with D possibly being TRBD1 (6 bases). Germline CDR1 is MNHEY and CDR2 is SVGAGI. CDR3 size: 15 residues. Trimming removed 0 bases from V and 4 bases from J, with 13 bases in between. The CDR3 DNA is TGTGCCAGCAGTTACTCTGGCAGGGGTACATACGAGCAGTACTTC. Its translation: CASSYSGRGTYEQYF.

This chain connects TRBV29-1 to TRBJ2-2; 11 bases line up with TRBD1. V was clipped by 7 bases and J by 4 bases; unmatched bases: 5. The germline CDR1 and CDR2 sequences are SQVTM and ANQGSEA. CDR3 length: 14 amino acids. This chain's CDR3 is CSAEDRGLTGELFF. The CDR3 DNA reads TGCAGCGCAGAGGACAGGGGGCTCACCGGGGAGCTGTTTTTT.

This clone was observed a single time. The chain combines TRBV7-3 with TRBJ2-1, with TRBD1 matching over 10 bases. Per germline, CDR1 SGHTA and CDR2 FQGTGA. This CDR3 spans 12 amino acids. Unmatched junction bases numbered 1, after V lost 5 bases and J lost 9 bases. The CDR3 DNA is TGTGCCAGCAGCCGGACAGGGGGTGAGCAGTTCTTC. Protein product: CASSRTGGEQFF.

In this sample, this clone turned up once. The CDR3 DNA follows: TGTGCCAGCAGCTCGTTGACAGGGGGCAATCAGCCCCAGCATTTT. It yields the protein CASSSLTGGNQPQHF. The chain links TRBV7-6 to TRBJ1-5, with 8 positions matching TRBD1. Germline V gene lookup returns CDR1 SGHVS and CDR2 FNYEAQ. The ends lost 4 bases at V and 2 bases at J; junction bases unmatched: 4. This CDR3 is 15 amino acids long.

This clone was detected once. The chain has TRBV10-2 and TRBJ2-3; 10 positions agree with TRBD1. This CDR3 comprises 16 residues. Germline trimming cut 5 bases from V and 1 base from J; bases unmatched to any gene: 6. Germline V gene sequence: CDR1 WSHSY, CDR2 SAAADI. The CDR3: CASSRQGARGTDTQYF. CDR3 nucleotide sequence: TGCGCCAGCAGTAGACAGGGGGCGCGGGGCACAGATACGCAGTATTTT.

V is TRBV12-3 or TRBV12-4 and J is TRBJ2-2; D unclear. The CDR3 length is 12 residues. Trimming stripped 3 bases from V and 5 bases from J, with 4 bases between. The CDR3 DNA is TGTGCCAGCAGTTTGGGGACCGGGGAGCTGTTTTTT. Amino acid sequence: CASSLGTGELFF.

The chain uses TRBV5-1 and TRBJ2-1, with 8 bases lining up with TRBD2. The CDR3 covers 17 residues. Germline CDR1 is SGHRS and CDR2 is YFSETQ. The ends lost 0 bases at V and 2 bases at J; junction bases unmatched: 7. The DNA for the CDR3 is TGCGCCAGCAGCTTGGCTGGACTAGCCCCAGCCTACAATGAGCAGTTCTTC. Translating it yields CASSLAGLAPAYNEQFF.

CDR3 amino acids: CASKEGTEAFF. For the CDR3, the DNA is TGTGCCAGCAAGGAGGGCACTGAAGCTTTCTTT. V usage is TRBV6-6 and J usage is TRBJ1-1; no definite D call. Germline-derived CDR1 and CDR2 are MNHNY and SVGAGI (reference sequence). Trimming shortened V by 7 bases and J by 4 bases, and 7 bases separated the two germline ends. The CDR3 is 11 amino acids.

V gene TRBV5-1 combines with J gene TRBJ1-3; D possibly corresponds to TRBD1 (5 bases). The germline CDR1 and CDR2 sequences are SGHRS and YFSETQ. V lost 1 base to trimming and J lost 4 bases, with 15 bases between them. The length of the CDR3 is 16 residues. This CDR3 is CASSLPGVASGNTIYF. In nucleotides, the CDR3 is TGCGCCAGCAGCTTGCCGGGGGTCGCCTCGGGAAACACCATATATTTT.

About this clone: The identical CDR3 is also encoded by other nucleotide sequences in the sample. J is TRBJ2-5 and V is TRBV7-9; D ambiguous. CDR1 and CDR2 (germline): SEHNR, FQNEAQ (reference sequence). V dropped 9 bases and J dropped 5 bases, with 10 bases sitting between them. The CDR3 sequence is 11 residues long. The CDR3 DNA reads TGTGCCAGTTCACTAAAGGAGACCCAGTACTTC. Translation gives CASSLKETQYF. Together with reference TRBV7-9 and TRBJ2-5, the CDR3 gives the full variable domain: DTGVSQNPRHKITKRGQNVTFRCDPISEHNRLYWYRQTLGQGPEFLTYFQNEAQLEKSRLLSDRFSAERPKGSFSTLEIQRTEQGDSAMYLCASSLKETQYFGPGTRLLVL.

The genes are TRBV5-6 and TRBJ1-2, with 7 bases that match TRBD1. Germline lookup yields CDR1 SGHDT and CDR2 YYEEEE. Unmatched junction bases numbered 12, after V lost 3 bases and J lost 4 bases. This CDR3 is 16 amino acids long. The CDR3 sequence: CASSWDGQAPSYGYTF. CDR3 nucleotide sequence: TGTGCCAGCAGCTGGGATGGACAGGCTCCGAGCTATGGCTACACCTTC.